These 21 T cell receptor beta chains originate from one sample sequenced in a study of STAT5B mutations in CD4+ large granular lymphocyte leukemia. Clones were sequenced by immunoSEQ multiplex PCR, and TCRdb holds only the in-frame ones, with some missing. The sample shows tens of thousands of clones, 55% to 80% of them seen only once. The sequenced sample was CD4+ T cells from blood buffy coats. Receptors originate from a human donor in good health.

The J gene is TRBJ2-2, the V gene TRBV7-2; TRBD2 agrees at 12 bases. V was clipped by 4 bases and J by 8 bases; unmatched bases: 5. The CDR3 totals 15 residues. Germline V gene sequence: CDR1 SGHTA, CDR2 FQGNSA. CDR3 loop: CASSSIGLAGGELFF. CDR3 bases: TGTGCCAGCAGCTCCATCGGACTAGCGGGGGGGGAGCTGTTTTTT.

The V and J genes are TRBV5-1 and TRBJ2-5, with D perhaps matching TRBD2 (5 bases). V lost 3 bases, J lost 3 bases, and 12 bases lay in between. CDR3 length equals 14 residues. In germline, CDR1 is SGHRS, CDR2 YFSETQ. Here the CDR3 reads CASSWGVVEETQYF. Here the CDR3 DNA reads TGCGCCAGCAGCTGGGGAGTAGTGGAAGAGACCCAGTACTTC.

This chain uses TRBV5-1 with TRBJ2-7; D unresolved. This CDR3 is 14 amino acids long. The V gene's germline CDR1 is SGHRS and CDR2 YFSETQ. The V and J ends lost 5 bases and 2 bases respectively, with 14 bases between them. The CDR3 DNA sequence: TGCGCCAGCAGTGCTGCGCCCCTGCCCTACGAGCAGTACTTC. This translates into CASSAAPLPYEQYF. The full variable domain, rest sourced from reference TRBV5-1 and TRBJ2-7, is KAGVTQTPRYLIKTRGQQVTLSCSPISGHRSVSWYQQTPGQGLQFLFEYFSETQRNKGNFPGRFSGRQFSNSRSEMNVSTLELGDSALYLCASSAAPLPYEQYFGPGTRLTVT.

The chain joins TRBV5-5 to TRBJ1-5; 9 bases agree with TRBD1. CDR1 and CDR2 from the germline V gene are SGHKS and YYEKEE (reference sequence). Germline trimming cut 0 bases from V and 7 bases from J; bases unmatched to any gene: 5. The CDR3 has 15 amino acids. Written as DNA, the CDR3 is TGTGCCAGCAGCTTGGGTACAGGGGGCGGGCAGCCCCAGCATTTT. It specifies CASSLGTGGGQPQHF.

This chain joins TRBV6-4 and TRBJ1-1; a weak D match, TRBD1 (5 bases). The ends were cut back, 0 bases at V and 0 bases at J, with 11 bases in the middle. The CDR3 has 16 amino acids. Germline V CDR1 and CDR2: MRHNA, SNTAGT. CDR3 sequence (DNA): TGTGCCAGCAGTGACTCGGGGGTGGAGGTGAACACTGAAGCTTTCTTT. Amino acid sequence: CASSDSGVEVNTEAFF.

The V and J genes are TRBV5-4 and TRBJ2-1; 10 bases are a match to TRBD1. Per germline, CDR1 SGHNT and CDR2 YYREEE (reference sequence). The CDR3 extends over 15 amino acids. With V trimmed by 0 bases and J by 4 bases, 1 base remained unmatched. The CDR3 here is CASSLGTGGYNEQFF. The CDR3, as DNA: TGTGCCAGCAGCTTGGGGACAGGGGGATACAATGAGCAGTTCTTC.

V usage is TRBV2 and J usage is TRBJ1-2; 7 positions agree with TRBD1. The junction had 1 base not matched to a gene; V was cut back by 5 bases and J by 4 bases. This CDR3 has 12 residues. Germline loops: CDR1 SNHLY, CDR2 FYNNEI. For the CDR3, the DNA is TGTGCCAGCAGTCGGGACAGCTATGGCTACACCTTC. This encodes CASSRDSYGYTF.

The chain combines TRBV11-1 with TRBJ2-1; TRBD1 is a possible D gene (7 bases). Trimming removed 6 bases from V and 8 bases from J, with 17 bases in between. CDR3 length: 14 residues. CDR1 is SGHAT, CDR2 FQDESV, per germline (reference sequence). The CDR3 coding sequence is TGTGCCAGCAGAGGGCAGGGGGGAGGTGATGAGCAGTTCTTC. Translated, it gives CASRGQGGGDEQFF.

The J gene is TRBJ2-1, the V gene TRBV6-4; 9 bases fit TRBD2. The germline V gene encodes CDR1 MRHNA and CDR2 SNTAGT. The ends lost 6 bases at V and 6 bases at J; junction bases unmatched: 12. This CDR3 comprises 16 residues. The CDR3, as DNA: TGTGCCAGCAGAGACACCGGGACTAGCAGGGCCAATGAGCAGTTCTTC. Its protein product is CASRDTGTSRANEQFF.

The CDR3 loop reads CASSLLEGIETQYF. CDR3 bases: TGTGCCAGCAGCCTCCTGGAGGGGATTGAGACCCAGTACTTC. The chain carries TRBV5-6 and TRBJ2-5; perhaps TRBD2 as D (6 bases). Germline CDR1 is SGHDT and CDR2 is YYEEEE. V was pared by 4 bases and J by 5 bases, with 15 bases between. The CDR3 has 14 residues.

This chain links TRBV2 with TRBJ1-6, with D perhaps TRBD1 (5 bases). CDR1 is SNHLY and CDR2 is FYNNEI in the germline V gene. The CDR3 has 15 residues. Trimming cost V 2 bases and J 6 bases, with 11 bases left between them. The CDR3 protein is CASSERGVTNSPLHF. The CDR3 region has the DNA TGTGCCAGCAGTGAACGGGGGGTCACTAATTCACCCCTCCACTTT.

This chain connects TRBV5-6 to TRBJ2-1; 12 bases fit TRBD2. The CDR3 covers 16 residues. Germline V gene lookup returns CDR1 SGHDT and CDR2 YYEEEE. The trim removed 0 bases at V and 3 bases at J, leaving 1 base unmatched. The CDR3 DNA follows: TGTGCCAGCAGCTTGGTGGGACTAGCGGGCTACAATGAGCAGTTCTTC. It codes for CASSLVGLAGYNEQFF.

V is TRBV7-2 and J is TRBJ1-1, with TRBD1 matching 7 bases. This CDR3 is 15 amino acids long. The germline V gene encodes CDR1 SGHTA and CDR2 FQGNSA. V gave up 3 bases and J gave up 5 bases; unmatched junction bases: 9. For the CDR3, the DNA is TGTGCCAGCAGCTTGGCGGCCAGGGGGAGAACTGAAGCTTTCTTT. Translation: CASSLAARGRTEAFF.

This clone was counted between two and nine times. The chain links TRBV19 to TRBJ1-2, with 8 bases matching TRBD1. The CDR3 runs 14 residues. The germline V gene encodes CDR1 LNHDA and CDR2 SQIVND (reference sequence). V trimming: 4 bases; J trimming: 5 bases; junction bases outside the gene matches: 6. The CDR3 DNA sequence: TGTGCCAGTAGTAGACAGGGGAAGGATTATGGCTACACCTTC. Protein product: CASSRQGKDYGYTF.

This clone was seen only once. V and J are TRBV4-1 and TRBJ1-5, with 8 positions matching TRBD1. In germline, CDR1 is MGHRA, CDR2 YSYEKL. V dropped 3 bases and J dropped 4; count of bases not matched to a gene: 5. The CDR3 sequence is 15 residues long. The CDR3: CASSQLDRENQPQHF. CDR3 nucleotide sequence: TGCGCCAGCAGCCAGTTGGACAGGGAAAATCAGCCCCAGCATTTT.

J is TRBJ2-3 and V is TRBV18; D is uncertain. This CDR3 comprises 14 residues. Per germline, CDR1 KGHSH and CDR2 LQKENI. Trimming left V 4 bases short and J 3 bases short, with 11 bases between. CDR3 coding DNA: TGTGCCAGCTCACGAACGGAGAGAACAGATACGCAGTATTTT. It encodes CASSRTERTDTQYF.

This clone has a single count. The rearrangement joins TRBV18 to TRBJ2-7; D may be TRBD1 (5 bases). The V and J ends lost 3 bases and 6 bases respectively, with 15 bases between them. The germline V gene has CDR1 KGHSH and CDR2 LQKENI. This CDR3 comprises 14 residues. CDR3 loop: CASSPSQGSGEQYF. In nucleotides, the CDR3 is TGTGCCAGCTCACCCTCCCAGGGAAGTGGCGAGCAGTACTTC.

The chain uses TRBV7-2 and TRBJ1-5; 7 bases are shared with TRBD1. The germline V gene encodes CDR1 SGHTA and CDR2 FQGNSA. The CDR3 has 13 amino acids. V gave up 5 bases and J gave up 7 bases; unmatched junction bases: 5. CDR3 nucleotide sequence: TGTGCCAGCAGCGCCAGGGGGTTGCAGCCCCAGCATTTT. Residues: CASSARGLQPQHF.

J is TRBJ2-3 and V is TRBV6-5; D unresolved. Trimming removed 5 bases at V and 4 bases at J, with 16 bases between. CDR1 is MNHEY and CDR2 is SVGAGI in the germline V gene. The CDR3 totals 15 residues. The CDR3 sequence: CASSPGRFRADTQYF. Here the CDR3 DNA reads TGTGCCAGCAGTCCGGGCCGTTTTAGGGCAGATACGCAGTATTTT.

This clone was counted between two and nine times. The CDR3 DNA reads as TGTGCCTGGAGTCCCCTGATGGCACCCCTCCACTTT. Its protein is CAWSPLMAPLHF. The rearrangement links TRBV30 to TRBJ1-6, with D hard to call. This CDR3 is 12 amino acids long. Germline CDR1 is GTSNPN and CDR2 is SVGIG (reference sequence). V lost 2 bases, J lost 11 bases, and 10 bases lay in between.

The CDR3 DNA reads TGTGCCAGCAGCGGGGTGCGGGGAGTCACTGAAGCTTTCTTT. Protein product: CASSGVRGVTEAFF. The chain uses TRBV9 and TRBJ1-1, with D uncertain. Per the germline V gene, CDR1 is SGDLS and CDR2 is YYNGEE. V was clipped by 3 bases and J by 4 bases, with 13 bases between them. CDR3 size: 14 residues.